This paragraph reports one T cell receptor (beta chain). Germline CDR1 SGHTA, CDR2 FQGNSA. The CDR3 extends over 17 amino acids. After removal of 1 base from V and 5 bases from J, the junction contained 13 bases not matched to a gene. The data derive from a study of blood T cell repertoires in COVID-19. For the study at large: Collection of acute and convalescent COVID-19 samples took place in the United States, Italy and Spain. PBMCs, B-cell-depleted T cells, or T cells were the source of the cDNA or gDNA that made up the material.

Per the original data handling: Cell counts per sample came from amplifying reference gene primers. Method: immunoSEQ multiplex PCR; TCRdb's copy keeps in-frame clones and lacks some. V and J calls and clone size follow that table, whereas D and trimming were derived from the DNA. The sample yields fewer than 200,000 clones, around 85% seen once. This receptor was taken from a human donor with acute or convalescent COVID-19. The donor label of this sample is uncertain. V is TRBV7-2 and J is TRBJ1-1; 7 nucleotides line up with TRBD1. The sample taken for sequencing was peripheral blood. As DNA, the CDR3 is TGTGCCAGCAGCTTAGGGACGCAGGGGGTGGGTAGGACTGAAGCTTTCTTT. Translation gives CASSLGTQGVGRTEAFF.